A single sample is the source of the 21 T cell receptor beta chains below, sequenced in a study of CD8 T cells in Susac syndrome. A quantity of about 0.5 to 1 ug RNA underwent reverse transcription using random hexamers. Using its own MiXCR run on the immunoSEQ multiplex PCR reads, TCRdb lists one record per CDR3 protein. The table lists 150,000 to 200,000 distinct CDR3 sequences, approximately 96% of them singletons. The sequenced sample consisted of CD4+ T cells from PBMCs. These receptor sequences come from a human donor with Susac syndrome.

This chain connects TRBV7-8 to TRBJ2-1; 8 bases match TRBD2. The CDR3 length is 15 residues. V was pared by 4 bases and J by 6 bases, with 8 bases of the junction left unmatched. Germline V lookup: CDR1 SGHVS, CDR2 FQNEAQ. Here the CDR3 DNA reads TGTGCCAGCAGCTCAACTAGCCGGGGGGGCAATGAGCAGTTCTTC. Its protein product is CASSSTSRGGNEQFF. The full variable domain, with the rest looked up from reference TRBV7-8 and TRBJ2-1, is GAGVSQSPRYKVAKRGQDVALRCDPISGHVSLFWYQQALGQGPEFLTYFQNEAQLDKSGLPSDRFFAERPEGSVSTLKIQRTQQEDSAVYLCASSSTSRGGNEQFFGPGTRLTVL.

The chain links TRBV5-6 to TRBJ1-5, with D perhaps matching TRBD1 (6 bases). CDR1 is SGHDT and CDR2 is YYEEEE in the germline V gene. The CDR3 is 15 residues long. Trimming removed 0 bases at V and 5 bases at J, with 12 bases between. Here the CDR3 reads CASSLGQGLYQPQHF. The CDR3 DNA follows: TGTGCCAGCAGCTTGGGGCAGGGGTTGTATCAGCCCCAGCATTTT.

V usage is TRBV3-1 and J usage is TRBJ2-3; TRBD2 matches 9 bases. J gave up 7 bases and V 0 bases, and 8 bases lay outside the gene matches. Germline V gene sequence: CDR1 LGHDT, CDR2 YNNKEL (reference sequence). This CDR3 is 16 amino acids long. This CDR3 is CASSQERAGGRNTQYF. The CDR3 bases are TGTGCCAGCAGCCAAGAAAGAGCGGGGGGACGTAATACGCAGTATTTT.

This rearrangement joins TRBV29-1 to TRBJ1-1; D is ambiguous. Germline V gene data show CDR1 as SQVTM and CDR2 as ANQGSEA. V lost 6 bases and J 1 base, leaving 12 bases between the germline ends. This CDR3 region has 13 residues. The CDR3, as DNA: TGCAGCGTCCCTGGACTTGGGAACACTGAAGCTTTCTTT. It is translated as CSVPGLGNTEAFF.

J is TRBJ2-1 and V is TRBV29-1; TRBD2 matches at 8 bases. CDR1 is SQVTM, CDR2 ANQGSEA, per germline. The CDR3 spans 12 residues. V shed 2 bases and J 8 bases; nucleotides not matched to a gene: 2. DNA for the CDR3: TGCAGCGTTGAAATCGGGGGGGATGAGCAGTTCTTC. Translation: CSVEIGGDEQFF.

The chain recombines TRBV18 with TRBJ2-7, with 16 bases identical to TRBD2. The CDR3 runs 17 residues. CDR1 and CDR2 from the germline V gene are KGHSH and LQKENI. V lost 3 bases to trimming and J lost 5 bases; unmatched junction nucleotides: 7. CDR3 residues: CASSPGLAGGRQNEQYF. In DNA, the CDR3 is TGTGCCAGCTCACCGGGACTAGCGGGGGGGCGTCAGAACGAGCAGTACTTC.

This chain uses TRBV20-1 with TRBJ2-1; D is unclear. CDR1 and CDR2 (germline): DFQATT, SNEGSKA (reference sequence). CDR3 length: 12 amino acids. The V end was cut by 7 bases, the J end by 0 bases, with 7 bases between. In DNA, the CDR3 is TGCAGTGTGGATAGCTCCTACAATGAGCAGTTCTTC. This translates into CSVDSSYNEQFF.

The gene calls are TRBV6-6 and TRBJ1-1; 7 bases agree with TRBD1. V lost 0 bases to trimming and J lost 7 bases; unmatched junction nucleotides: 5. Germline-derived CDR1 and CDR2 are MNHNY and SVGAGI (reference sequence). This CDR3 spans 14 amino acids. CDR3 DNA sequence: TGTGCCAGCAGTTACTCGAGACAGGGTAGTGAAGCTTTCTTT. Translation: CASSYSRQGSEAFF.

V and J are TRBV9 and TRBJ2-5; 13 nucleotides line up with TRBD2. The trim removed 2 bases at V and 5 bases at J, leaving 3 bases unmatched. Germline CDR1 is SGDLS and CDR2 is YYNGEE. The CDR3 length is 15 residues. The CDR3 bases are TGTGCCAGCAGCGTGGGGACTAGCGGGGTGGAGACCCAGTACTTC. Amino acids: CASSVGTSGVETQYF.

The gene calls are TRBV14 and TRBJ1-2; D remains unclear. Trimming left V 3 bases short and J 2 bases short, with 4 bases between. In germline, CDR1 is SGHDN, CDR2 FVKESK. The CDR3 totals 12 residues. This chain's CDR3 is CASSQRNYGYTF. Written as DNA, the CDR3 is TGTGCCAGCAGCCAGAGAAACTATGGCTACACCTTC.

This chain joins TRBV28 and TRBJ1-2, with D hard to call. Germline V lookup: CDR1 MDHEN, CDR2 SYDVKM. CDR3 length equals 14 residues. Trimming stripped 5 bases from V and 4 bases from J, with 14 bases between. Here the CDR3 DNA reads TGTGCCAGCAGTCCTCAGATCCCCACCTATGGCTACACCTTC. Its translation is CASSPQIPTYGYTF.

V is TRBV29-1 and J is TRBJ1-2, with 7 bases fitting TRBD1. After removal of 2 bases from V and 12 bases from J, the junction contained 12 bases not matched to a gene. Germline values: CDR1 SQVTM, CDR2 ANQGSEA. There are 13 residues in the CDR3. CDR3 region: CSVERGQAEANTF. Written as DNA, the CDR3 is TGCAGCGTTGAAAGAGGACAGGCTGAGGCGAACACCTTC.

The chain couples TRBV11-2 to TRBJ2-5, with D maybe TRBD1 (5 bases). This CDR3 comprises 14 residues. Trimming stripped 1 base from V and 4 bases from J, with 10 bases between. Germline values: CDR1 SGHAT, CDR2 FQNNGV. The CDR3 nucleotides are TGTGCCAGCAGCTTAGCTGGGGCCACAGAGACCCAGTACTTC. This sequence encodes CASSLAGATETQYF.

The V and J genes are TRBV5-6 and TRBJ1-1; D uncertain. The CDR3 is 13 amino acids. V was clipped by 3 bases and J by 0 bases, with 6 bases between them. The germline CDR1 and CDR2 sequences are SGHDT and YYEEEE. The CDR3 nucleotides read TGTGCCAGCAGCTCAGTAATGAACACTGAAGCTTTCTTT. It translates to CASSSVMNTEAFF. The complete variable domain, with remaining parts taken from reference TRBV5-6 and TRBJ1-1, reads DAGVTQSPTHLIKTRGQQVTLRCSPKSGHDTVSWYQQALGQGPQFIFQYYEEEERQRGNFPDRFSGHQFPNYSSELNVNALLLGDSALYLCASSSVMNTEAFFGQGTRLTVV.

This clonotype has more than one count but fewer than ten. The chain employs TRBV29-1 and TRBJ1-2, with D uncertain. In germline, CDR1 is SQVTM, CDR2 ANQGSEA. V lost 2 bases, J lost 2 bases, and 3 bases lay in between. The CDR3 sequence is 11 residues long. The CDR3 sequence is CSVEQNYGYTF. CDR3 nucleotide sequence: TGCAGCGTTGAACAGAACTATGGCTACACCTTC. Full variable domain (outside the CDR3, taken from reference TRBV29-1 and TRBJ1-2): SAVISQKPSRDICQRGTSLTIQCQVDSQVTMMFWYRQQPGQSLTLIATANQGSEATYESGFVIDKFPISRPNLTFSTLTVSNMSPEDSSIYLCSVEQNYGYTFGSGTRLTVV.

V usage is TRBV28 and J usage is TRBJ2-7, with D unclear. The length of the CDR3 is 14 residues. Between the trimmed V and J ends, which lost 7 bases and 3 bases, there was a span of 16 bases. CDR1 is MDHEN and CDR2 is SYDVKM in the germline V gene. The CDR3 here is CASTEPRGVYEQYF. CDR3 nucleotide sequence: TGTGCCAGCACGGAGCCGCGTGGGGTCTACGAGCAGTACTTC.

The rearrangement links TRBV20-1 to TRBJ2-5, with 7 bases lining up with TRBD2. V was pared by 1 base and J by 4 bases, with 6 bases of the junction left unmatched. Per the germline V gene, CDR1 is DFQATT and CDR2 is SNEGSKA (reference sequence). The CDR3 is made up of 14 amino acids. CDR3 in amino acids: CSARVTGGAETQYF. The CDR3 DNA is TGCAGTGCTAGAGTGACGGGGGGTGCAGAGACCCAGTACTTC.

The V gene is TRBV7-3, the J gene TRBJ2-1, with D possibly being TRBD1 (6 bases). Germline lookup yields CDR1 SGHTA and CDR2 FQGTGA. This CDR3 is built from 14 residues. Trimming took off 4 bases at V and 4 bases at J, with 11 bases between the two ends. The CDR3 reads CASSSDSAYNEQFF. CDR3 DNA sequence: TGTGCCAGCAGCTCGGACAGCGCTTACAATGAGCAGTTCTTC.

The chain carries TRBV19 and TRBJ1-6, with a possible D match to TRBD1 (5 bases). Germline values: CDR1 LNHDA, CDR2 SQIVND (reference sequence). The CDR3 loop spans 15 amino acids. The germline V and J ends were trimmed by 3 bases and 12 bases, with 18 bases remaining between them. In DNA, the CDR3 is TGTGCCAGTAGTATTATCATGGGCAGGGAAGGACCCCTCCACTTT. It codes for CASSIIMGREGPLHF. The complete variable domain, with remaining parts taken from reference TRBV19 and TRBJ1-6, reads DGGITQSPKYLFRKEGQNVTLSCEQNLNHDAMYWYRQDPGQGLRLIYYSQIVNDFQKGDIAEGYSVSREKKESFPLTVTSAQKNPTAFYLCASSIIMGREGPLHFGNGTRLTVT.

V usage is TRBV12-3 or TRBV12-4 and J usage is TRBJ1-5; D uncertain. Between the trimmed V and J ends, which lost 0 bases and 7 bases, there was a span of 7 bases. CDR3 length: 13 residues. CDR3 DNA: TGTGCCAGCAGTTTAGCTCGCGGCCAGCCCCAGCATTTT. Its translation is CASSLARGQPQHF.

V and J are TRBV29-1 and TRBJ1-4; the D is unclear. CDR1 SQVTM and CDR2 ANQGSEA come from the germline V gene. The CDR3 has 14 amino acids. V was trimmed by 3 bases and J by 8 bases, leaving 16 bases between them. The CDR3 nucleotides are TGCAGCGTTGAGTCGGCGGTCGCTGGGGAAAAACTGTTTTTT. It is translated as CSVESAVAGEKLFF.